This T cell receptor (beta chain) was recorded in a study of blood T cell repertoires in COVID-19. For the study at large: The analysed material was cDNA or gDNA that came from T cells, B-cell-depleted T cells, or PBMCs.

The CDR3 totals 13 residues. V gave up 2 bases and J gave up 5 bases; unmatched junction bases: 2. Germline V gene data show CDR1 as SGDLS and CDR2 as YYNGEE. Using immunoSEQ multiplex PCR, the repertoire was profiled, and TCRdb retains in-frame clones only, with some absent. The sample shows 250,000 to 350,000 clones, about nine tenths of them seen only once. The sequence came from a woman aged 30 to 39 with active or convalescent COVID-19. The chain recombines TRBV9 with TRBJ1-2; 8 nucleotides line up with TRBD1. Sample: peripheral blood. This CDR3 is CASSVTGEYGYTF. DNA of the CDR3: TGTGCCAGCAGCGTGACAGGGGAATATGGCTACACCTTC.